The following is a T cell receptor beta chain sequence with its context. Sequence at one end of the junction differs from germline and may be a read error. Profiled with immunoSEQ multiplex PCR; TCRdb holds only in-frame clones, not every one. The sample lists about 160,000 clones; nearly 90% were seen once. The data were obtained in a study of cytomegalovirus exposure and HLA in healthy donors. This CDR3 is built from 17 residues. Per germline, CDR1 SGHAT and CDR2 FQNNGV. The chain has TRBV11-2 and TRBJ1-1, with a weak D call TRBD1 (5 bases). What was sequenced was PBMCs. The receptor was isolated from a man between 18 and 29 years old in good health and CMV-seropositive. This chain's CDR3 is CASNLGLSGRVGTEAFF. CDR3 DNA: TGTGCCAGCAACTTAGGGTTGTCCGGCAGGGTGGGCACTGAAGCTTTCTTT.